The sequence of this T cell receptor (beta chain) was determined in a study of OX40 agonist ivuxolimab in advanced cancers. The overall study: Two cutaneous melanoma patients and one hepatocellular carcinoma patient, three in all, had partial responses.

Assay used: immunoSEQ multiplex PCR; TCRdb lists only in-frame clones, some missing. The table lists tens of thousands of clones, 75% to 90% of them singletons. The material sequenced was CD4+ or CD8+ T cells sorted from blood, taken in a trial of the OX40 agonist ivuxolimab. This sequence was found in an adult with an advanced solid tumor such as melanoma, head and neck, liver or kidney cancer.

DNA for the CDR3: TGCGCCAGCAGCTTGGCAGGGGACATAGGTCAGCCCCAGCATTTT. This sequence encodes CASSLAGDIGQPQHF. The chain is built from TRBV5-1 and TRBJ1-5; D possibly corresponds to TRBD1 (6 bases). The CDR3 extends over 15 amino acids. Germline CDR1 is SGHRS and CDR2 is YFSETQ. Between the trimmed V and J ends, which lost 0 bases and 6 bases, there was a span of 13 bases.